Here is one T cell receptor (beta chain) with its context. The target antigen is unknown. The entry originates in a study of shared clonotypes between healthy human individuals. Study summary: Donors were two women and three men aged 18 to 49.

The data were produced by immunoSEQ multiplex PCR, yet TCRdb's version contains in-frame clones alone and is incomplete. This table has about 96,000 clones, about 45% appearing once. Study conclusions and caveats: How much donors shared clonotypes was expected to be affected by sequencing depth.

Trimming cost V 2 bases and J 6 bases, with 13 bases left between them. CDR1 is MNHEY, CDR2 SVGAGI, per germline. The length of the CDR3 is 14 residues. Sequenced: PBMCs. The rearrangement links TRBV6-5 to TRBJ1-2; TRBD1 is a possible D gene (5 bases). This clonotype was sampled from a woman aged 40 to 50 in good health. Some clones in this sample may be carry-over from other donors' samples. The CDR3 spells CASSYGGNQNGYTF. CDR3 sequence (DNA): TGTGCCAGCAGTTACGGGGGAAACCAGAATGGCTACACCTTC.